This T cell receptor beta chain was obtained from a study of T cell clonotyping in hematopoietic cell transplantation. Study-wide points: After transplant, recipient diversity fell while pathologically expanded clonotypes grew through day 180.

Clones were read by immunoSEQ multiplex PCR, and TCRdb kept only the in-frame ones, dropping some. The data show about 16,000 clones, with around 60% seen just once and over 9.5% held by the top ten. In the case of this clone: Its target is unknown.

This TCR came from a male patient aged 45-59 years who had an allogeneic stem cell transplant from an unrelated donor, so T cells may come from the graft donor. Some clones in this sample may be carry-over from other donors' samples. Material: PBMCs, obtained 30 days after allogeneic stem cell transplant.

The CDR3 sequence: CASSLTRGTGELFF. CDR3 nucleotides: TGTGCCAGCAGCTTGACGCGGGGGACCGGGGAGCTGTTTTTT. V usage is TRBV7-9 and J usage is TRBJ2-2; 7 nucleotides align to TRBD2. Germline trimming cut 3 bases from V and 5 bases from J; bases unmatched to any gene: 3. CDR1 SEHNR and CDR2 FQNEAQ come from the germline V gene (reference sequence). There are 14 residues in the CDR3. The full variable domain, its missing parts supplied by reference TRBV7-9 and TRBJ2-2, is DTGVSQNPRHKITKRGQNVTFRCDPISEHNRLYWYRQTLGQGPEFLTYFQNEAQLEKSRLLSDRFSAERPKGSFSTLEIQRTEQGDSAMYLCASSLTRGTGELFFGEGSRLTVL.